This record looks at one T cell receptor (beta chain) sequence and its context. The PCR used 60 Vbeta and 13 Jbeta primers. Assay used: immunoSEQ multiplex PCR; TCRdb lists only in-frame clones, some missing. The table lists approximately 130,000 clones, more than 75% of them singletons. The sample originates from a study of cytomegalovirus exposure and HLA in healthy donors. The sample was PBMCs. The receptor's source is a male donor in good health and CMV-seronegative.

In nucleotides, the CDR3 is TGTGCCAGCAGCTTGGGGGACACAGCAACTAATGAAAAACTGTTTTTT. Its protein product is CASSLGDTATNEKLFF. V and J are TRBV5-8 and TRBJ1-4, with a weak D call TRBD1 (6 bases). Germline V gene lookup returns CDR1 SGHTS and CDR2 YDEGEE. V lost 0 bases and J 0 bases, leaving 9 bases between the germline ends. There are 16 residues in the CDR3.